These T cell receptor beta chains were read from a single sample in a study of blood T cell repertoires in COVID-19. Only in-frame clones appear in the TCRdb table, and some are missing; sequencing was by immunoSEQ multiplex PCR. The sample holds more than 200,000 clones, over 80% seen once. What was sequenced was PBMCs or T cells enriched from blood (not recorded which). The receptors shown here come from a woman in her late teens or twenties who had recovered from COVID-19. Both conserved end residues are part of each CDR3. D genes are given only for firm matches. For some rows the clone size is stated as once, few or many, or as a class when expanded; others skip it.

V gene: TRBV3-1/TRBV3-2; J gene: TRBJ1-1; clone size: NA; D gene: NA; CDR3 DNA: TGTGCCAGCAGCCAAACAACCTCCGACACTGAAGCTTTCTTT; CDR3 protein: CASSQTTSDTEAFF
V gene: TRBV19; J gene: TRBJ1-1; clone size: NA; D gene: TRBD1; CDR3 DNA: TGTGCCAGTAGTAAGGACAGGGGCCCCTTCTCCACTGAAGCTTTCTTT; CDR3 protein: CASSKDRGPFSTEAFF
V gene: TRBV11-3; J gene: TRBJ1-4; clone size: NA; D gene: TRBD1; CDR3 DNA: TGTGCCAGCAGCGAGGGGGGACAGACAACTAATGAAAAACTGTTTTTT; CDR3 protein: CASSEGGQTTNEKLFF
V gene: TRBV6-4; J gene: TRBJ2-1; clone size: NA; D gene: TRBD2; CDR3 DNA: TGTGCCAGCAGTTTCAGCGGGAGTTCCTACAATGAGCAGTTCTTC; CDR3 protein: CASSFSGSSYNEQFF
V gene: TRBV11-1; J gene: TRBJ1-1; clone size: NA; D gene: NA; CDR3 DNA: TGTGCCAGCAGCTTCTCGGGGTCCAACACTGAAGCTTTCTTT; CDR3 protein: CASSFSGSNTEAFF
V gene: TRBV7-7; J gene: TRBJ2-1; clone size: NA; D gene: NA; CDR3 DNA: TGTGCTAGTTTAAGGGGGAATGAGCAGTTCTTC; CDR3 protein: CASLRGNEQFF
V gene: TRBV6-4; J gene: TRBJ2-3; clone size: few; D gene: NA; CDR3 DNA: TGTGCCAGCAGTGACGGGGCGACAGATACGCAGTATTTT; CDR3 protein: CASSDGATDTQYF
V gene: TRBV3-1/TRBV3-2; J gene: TRBJ1-2; clone size: once; D gene: NA; CDR3 DNA: TGTGCCAGCAGCCCTTCCGGGATCGCCTTCCCCCCCTATGGCTACACCTTC; CDR3 protein: CASSPSGIAFPPYGYTF
V gene: TRBV11-2; J gene: TRBJ1-4; clone size: NA; D gene: NA; CDR3 DNA: TGTGCCAGCAGCTTACCGGGGACAACTAATGAAAAACTGTTTTTT; CDR3 protein: CASSLPGTTNEKLFF
V gene: TRBV5-1; J gene: TRBJ2-1; clone size: NA; D gene: TRBD1; CDR3 DNA: TGCGCCAGCAGTTATGACAGGGTAGGCTACAATGAGCAGTTCTTC; CDR3 protein: CASSYDRVGYNEQFF
V gene: TRBV11-2; J gene: TRBJ1-1; clone size: NA; D gene: NA; CDR3 DNA: TGTGCCAGCAGCTTAGATCCAGGGTCCAAGACTGAAGCTTTCTTT; CDR3 protein: CASSLDPGSKTEAFF
V gene: TRBV28; J gene: TRBJ2-1; clone size: NA; D gene: NA; CDR3 DNA: TGTGCCAGCAGCGGAATTCTGTGGGCGGGGAACGAAAATGAGCAGTTCTTC; CDR3 protein: CASSGILWAGNENEQFF
V gene: TRBV7-8; J gene: TRBJ1-6; clone size: NA; D gene: TRBD1; CDR3 DNA: TGTGCCAGCAGCTTACTGGACAGGGGGCTCTTGAATTCACCCCTCCACTTT; CDR3 protein: CASSLLDRGLLNSPLHF
V gene: TRBV21-1; J gene: TRBJ1-2; clone size: NA; D gene: NA; CDR3 DNA: TGTGCCAGCAGCACCGGACAGGGAGGGTATGGCTACACCTTC; CDR3 protein: CASSTGQGGYGYTF
V gene: TRBV6-5; J gene: TRBJ1-2; clone size: NA; D gene: NA; CDR3 DNA: TGTGCCAGCAGTTACTCGGGGTCTCAGGGTGATGGCTACACCTTC; CDR3 protein: CASSYSGSQGDGYTF
V gene: TRBV6-2/TRBV6-3; J gene: TRBJ2-5; clone size: NA; D gene: TRBD2; CDR3 DNA: TGTGCCAGCAGTCGGATTGGCGGGGGACAAGAGACCCAGTACTTC; CDR3 protein: CASSRIGGGQETQYF
V gene: TRBV6-5; J gene: TRBJ2-1; clone size: few; D gene: TRBD2; CDR3 DNA: TGTGCCAGCACTCCCCTAGCGGGGGGGTACAATGAGCAGTTCTTC; CDR3 protein: CASTPLAGGYNEQFF
V gene: TRBV6-2/TRBV6-3; J gene: TRBJ2-4; clone size: once; D gene: TRBD1; CDR3 DNA: TGTGCCAGCAGTTACTCGGACAGGGTCATCGCCAAAAACATTCAGTACTTC; CDR3 protein: CASSYSDRVIAKNIQYF
V gene: TRBV29-1; J gene: TRBJ2-7; clone size: NA; D gene: NA; CDR3 DNA: TGCAGCGTTGCCGGGAGCTCCTACGAGCAGTACTTC; CDR3 protein: CSVAGSSYEQYF
V gene: TRBV12-3/TRBV12-4; J gene: TRBJ2-7; clone size: few; D gene: NA; CDR3 DNA: TGTGCCAGCAGGGCAGGGGGGGAGCAGTACTTC; CDR3 protein: CASRAGGEQYF
V gene: TRBV18; J gene: TRBJ1-5; clone size: NA; D gene: NA; CDR3 DNA: TGTGCCAGCTCACTGACAGGTACCGTCTCGAGCAATCAGCCCCAGCATTTT; CDR3 protein: CASSLTGTVSSNQPQHF
V gene: TRBV3-1/TRBV3-2; J gene: TRBJ1-1; clone size: NA; D gene: TRBD1; CDR3 DNA: TGTGCCAGCAGCTCCGGGACAGTCAACACTGAAGCTTTCTTT; CDR3 protein: CASSSGTVNTEAFF
V gene: TRBV27; J gene: TRBJ2-4; clone size: NA; D gene: NA; CDR3 DNA: TGTGCCAGCAGTCCTCCAGGGGACATTCAGTACTTC; CDR3 protein: CASSPPGDIQYF
V gene: TRBV12-3/TRBV12-4; J gene: TRBJ1-1; clone size: NA; D gene: NA; CDR3 DNA: TGTGCCAGCAGCCCCTTTCACAGTTCTGAAGCTTTCTTT; CDR3 protein: CASSPFHSSEAFF
V gene: TRBV28; J gene: TRBJ2-7; clone size: NA; D gene: NA; CDR3 DNA: TGTGCCAGCAGAAAAACCGGGACAATAATTTCCTACGAGCAGTACTTC; CDR3 protein: CASRKTGTIISYEQYF
V gene: TRBV1; J gene: TRBJ2-1; clone size: NA; D gene: NA; CDR3 DNA: TGCACCAGCAGCCAAGCTAGCGGGGGACCCTACAATGAGCAGTTCTTC; CDR3 protein: CTSSQASGGPYNEQFF
V gene: TRBV7-2; J gene: TRBJ2-3; clone size: NA; D gene: TRBD1; CDR3 DNA: TGTGCCAGCAGCTTACGGGGACAGCCCACAGATACGCAGTATTTT; CDR3 protein: CASSLRGQPTDTQYF
V gene: TRBV5-6; J gene: TRBJ2-4; clone size: NA; D gene: NA; CDR3 DNA: TGTGCCAGCAGCTTGGGGCAAGCCAAAAACATTCAGTACTTC; CDR3 protein: CASSLGQAKNIQYF
V gene: TRBV5-6; J gene: TRBJ1-5; clone size: NA; D gene: NA; CDR3 DNA: TGTGCCAGCAGCCTTACCTCGGGCAATCAGCCCCAGCATTTT; CDR3 protein: CASSLTSGNQPQHF
V gene: TRBV7-3; J gene: TRBJ2-3; clone size: NA; D gene: TRBD1; CDR3 DNA: TGTGCCAGCAGCCCGACAGGGGCAGATACGCAGTATTTT; CDR3 protein: CASSPTGADTQYF
V gene: TRBV11-3; J gene: TRBJ2-7; clone size: NA; D gene: NA; CDR3 DNA: TGTGCCAGCAGCGGAGGGGGGGTACCCCTCGAGCAGTACTTC; CDR3 protein: CASSGGGVPLEQYF
V gene: TRBV29-1; J gene: TRBJ2-4; clone size: NA; D gene: TRBD2; CDR3 DNA: TGCAGCGTTGCGGGAATAGGGGGCTTTACTAGCGGGAGTTCTCCCAAAAACATTCAGTACTTC; CDR3 protein: CSVAGIGGFTSGSSPKNIQYF
V gene: TRBV7-2; J gene: TRBJ1-4; clone size: NA; D gene: NA; CDR3 DNA: TGTGCCAGCAGCTTATCCACAGGGAATGAAAAACTGTTTTTT; CDR3 protein: CASSLSTGNEKLFF
V gene: TRBV29-1; J gene: TRBJ1-2; clone size: NA; D gene: TRBD1; CDR3 DNA: TGCAGCGTTGCGGTGGGGGACAGGGGGAACTATGGCTACACCTTC; CDR3 protein: CSVAVGDRGNYGYTF
V gene: TRBV5-1; J gene: TRBJ1-2; clone size: NA; D gene: NA; CDR3 DNA: TGCGCCAGCAGCTTGGACCCGGGGTCCCTTGGCTACACCTTC; CDR3 protein: CASSLDPGSLGYTF
V gene: TRBV7-3; J gene: TRBJ2-2; clone size: once; D gene: TRBD2; CDR3 DNA: TGTGCCAGCAGCCGAGAGATAGCGGGGGCGAACACCGGGGAGCTGTTTTTT; CDR3 protein: CASSREIAGANTGELFF
V gene: TRBV21-1; J gene: TRBJ1-1; clone size: NA; D gene: NA; CDR3 DNA: TGTGCCAGCAGCGCCCAACCCTACCGACGGGACTCGAACACTGAAGCTTTCTTT; CDR3 protein: CASSAQPYRRDSNTEAFF
V gene: TRBV5-1; J gene: TRBJ2-3; clone size: NA; D gene: NA; CDR3 DNA: TGCGCCTTTCCCTTCGTGAGCGAGACCCCAGATACGCAGTATTTT; CDR3 protein: CAFPFVSETPDTQYF
V gene: TRBV19; J gene: TRBJ2-1; clone size: NA; D gene: NA; CDR3 DNA: TGTGCCAGTAGTATAGATGGGAGCGGAGCCTACAATGAGCAGTTCTTC; CDR3 protein: CASSIDGSGAYNEQFF
V gene: TRBV10-3; J gene: TRBJ2-7; clone size: NA; D gene: TRBD2; CDR3 DNA: TGTGCCATCAGTGAGTCCCCCGGGACTAGCGGGGCGTTGTACGAGCAGTACTTC; CDR3 protein: CAISESPGTSGALYEQYF
V gene: TRBV7-2; J gene: TRBJ2-1; clone size: NA; D gene: NA; CDR3 DNA: TGTGCCAGCAGCCAAGGATACGGCGGGCCGGTGGGGGGGCAGCAGTTCTTC; CDR3 protein: CASSQGYGGPVGGQQFF
V gene: TRBV9; J gene: TRBJ2-1; clone size: NA; D gene: NA; CDR3 DNA: TGTGCCAGCAGACCTGCGGGGGCCCTCTCCTACAATGAGCAGTTCTTC; CDR3 protein: CASRPAGALSYNEQFF
V gene: TRBV3-1/TRBV3-2; J gene: TRBJ1-2; clone size: NA; D gene: TRBD1; CDR3 DNA: TGTGCCAGCAGCCAAGATTTAGCGGGACAGGGGTTGCGTGGCTACACCTTC; CDR3 protein: CASSQDLAGQGLRGYTF
V gene: TRBV4-2; J gene: TRBJ2-7; clone size: NA; D gene: NA; CDR3 DNA: TGTGCCAGCAGCCAAGGAAACTCCCCAGGGTACGAGCAGTACTTC; CDR3 protein: CASSQGNSPGYEQYF
V gene: TRBV27; J gene: TRBJ2-3; clone size: NA; D gene: TRBD2; CDR3 DNA: TGTGCCAGCAGTCCTACCTCCCTAGCGGGGGAACCCACAGATACGCAGTATTTT; CDR3 protein: CASSPTSLAGEPTDTQYF
V gene: TRBV6-1; J gene: TRBJ1-2; clone size: NA; D gene: NA; CDR3 DNA: TGTGCCAGCAGTGACTATCGACATAACTGGAACTATGGCTACACCTTC; CDR3 protein: CASSDYRHNWNYGYTF
V gene: TRBV7-3; J gene: TRBJ1-1; clone size: NA; D gene: NA; CDR3 DNA: TGTGCCAGCAGCCTAGAAGGGAGAACTGAAGCTTTCTTT; CDR3 protein: CASSLEGRTEAFF
V gene: TRBV6-2/TRBV6-3; J gene: TRBJ1-2; clone size: NA; D gene: TRBD1; CDR3 DNA: TGTGCCAGCAGTTCCCACAGGGGCCCTAACTATGGCTACACCTTC; CDR3 protein: CASSSHRGPNYGYTF
V gene: TRBV7-2; J gene: TRBJ1-1; clone size: NA; D gene: NA; CDR3 DNA: TGTGCCAGCAGCTTAAGTGAAGGGGTACACACTGAAGCTTTCTTT; CDR3 protein: CASSLSEGVHTEAFF
V gene: TRBV5-6; J gene: TRBJ1-2; clone size: NA; D gene: TRBD1; CDR3 DNA: TGTGCCAGCAGCTTCCCCCCTCCGACAGGGGCGAGATATGGCTACACCTTC; CDR3 protein: CASSFPPPTGARYGYTF
V gene: TRBV14; J gene: TRBJ1-1; clone size: NA; D gene: NA; CDR3 DNA: TGTGCCAGCAGCCAACAGCAGGGCGAAGCTTTCTTT; CDR3 protein: CASSQQQGEAFF
V gene: TRBV4-2; J gene: TRBJ1-3; clone size: NA; D gene: TRBD1; CDR3 DNA: TGTGCCAGCAGCCAAGAGGACAGGGCTGGAAACACCATATATTTT; CDR3 protein: CASSQEDRAGNTIYF
V gene: TRBV11-3; J gene: TRBJ1-1; clone size: NA; D gene: TRBD1; CDR3 DNA: TGTGCCAGCAGCTTGTCTACGTGGGGACAGGCGAGCACTGAAGCTTTCTTT; CDR3 protein: CASSLSTWGQASTEAFF
V gene: TRBV4-3; J gene: TRBJ1-2; clone size: NA; D gene: NA; CDR3 DNA: TGCGCCAGCAGCCAAGAGGTCGGGGGTGGGGATGGCTACACCTTC; CDR3 protein: CASSQEVGGGDGYTF
V gene: TRBV2; J gene: TRBJ1-2; clone size: NA; D gene: NA; CDR3 DNA: TGTGCCAGCAGTTCCTCTAACTATGGCTACACCTTC; CDR3 protein: CASSSSNYGYTF
V gene: TRBV6-5; J gene: TRBJ2-7; clone size: NA; D gene: NA; CDR3 DNA: TGTGCCAGCAGTTACTCCCACTATACACTTACCTACGAGCAGTACTTC; CDR3 protein: CASSYSHYTLTYEQYF